What follows are 10 T cell receptor beta chains derived from one specimen sequenced in a study of T cell responses to AZD1222 COVID-19 vaccine. Sequencing used immunoSEQ multiplex PCR; TCRdb keeps in-frame clones, though not all of them. The sample includes about 200,000 clones, 88% seen only once; the top ten take roughly 7.7%. The source material was peripheral blood, sampled on day 0 of AZD1222 vaccination. These TCRs come from an adult in good health.

J is TRBJ2-5 and V is TRBV4-2; no definite D call. Germline CDR1 reads LGHNA; CDR2 reads YNFKEQ. Trimming removed 8 bases from V and 4 bases from J, with 14 bases in between. The CDR3 runs 13 residues. CDR3 amino acids: CASRAYPGETQYF. CDR3 nucleotides: TGTGCCAGCCGAGCTTACCCGGGAGAGACCCAGTACTTC.

The chain couples TRBV27 to TRBJ1-3; D unresolved. This CDR3 has 15 residues. Per germline, CDR1 MNHEY and CDR2 SMNVEV (reference sequence). V was cut by 6 bases and J by 0 bases, with 12 bases left in between. This CDR3 reads CASSRKSSSGNTIYF. In nucleotides, the CDR3 is TGTGCCAGCAGCCGAAAGAGTAGCTCTGGAAACACCATATATTTT.

The chain joins TRBV5-6 to TRBJ2-6; the D is unclear. Germline V gene sequence: CDR1 SGHDT, CDR2 YYEEEE. CDR3 length equals 17 residues. The V end lost 4 bases, the J end lost 0 bases, and 14 bases lay between the germline ends. CDR3 protein: CASSPGPPPSGANVLTF. In DNA form, the CDR3 reads TGTGCCAGCAGCCCAGGACCCCCGCCCTCTGGGGCCAACGTCCTGACTTTC.

This clone has only a few counts. The rearrangement joins TRBV4-2 to TRBJ1-1; 10 positions match TRBD1. The V gene end was trimmed by 1 base and the J gene end by 4 bases; junction bases not matched to a gene: 3. CDR1 is LGHNA, CDR2 YNFKEQ, per germline. The CDR3 contains 15 residues. CDR3 DNA: TGTGCCAGCAGCCAAGCAAGGACAGGGGGCACTGAAGCTTTCTTT. Protein sequence: CASSQARTGGTEAFF.

Worth noting for this clone: The same CDR3 arises from other DNA sequences in this sample as well. This sequence joins TRBV5-4 and TRBJ1-6; 8 nucleotides agree with TRBD1. Per the germline V gene, CDR1 is SGHNT and CDR2 is YYREEE (reference sequence). V gave up 2 bases and J gave up 7 bases; unmatched junction bases: 2. The CDR3 contains 14 residues. CDR3 in DNA: TGTGCCAGCAGCTTAACAGGGGGAAATTCACCCCTCCACTTT. It codes for CASSLTGGNSPLHF.

The chain has TRBV24-1 and TRBJ2-3, with 10 positions matching TRBD2. The V and J ends lost 5 bases and 5 bases, in that order; junction bases with no gene match: 12. Germline CDR1 and CDR2: KGHDR and SFDVKD. The CDR3 consists of 17 residues. The CDR3 is CATSGASGGTAQDTQYF. The CDR3 DNA reads TGTGCCACCAGTGGGGCTAGCGGGGGAACCGCACAAGATACGCAGTATTTT.

The V call is TRBV7-9, the J call TRBJ2-7, with D possibly matching TRBD1 (6 bases). V lost 1 base and J 2 bases, leaving 18 bases between the germline ends. This CDR3 region has 17 residues. Germline V lookup: CDR1 SEHNR, CDR2 FQNEAQ (reference sequence). CDR3 coding DNA: TGTGCCAGCAGCTTAGGTTCGTCAGGGGTTAACCCCTACGAGCAGTACTTC. Protein sequence: CASSLGSSGVNPYEQYF.

This clone was observed at least ten times. The chain uses TRBV2 and TRBJ2-1; 8 bases line up with TRBD1. Germline CDR1 reads SNHLY; CDR2 reads FYNNEI. J lost 8 bases, V lost 3 bases, and 9 bases had no gene match. This CDR3 is built from 15 residues. The DNA of the CDR3 is TGTGCCAGCAGTGATCAGGGGGCCCGATGGTATGAGCAGTTCTTC. Translation: CASSDQGARWYEQFF.

The rearrangement joins TRBV10-3 to TRBJ1-1; 7 bases agree with TRBD1. The CDR3 is 14 residues long. Germline values: CDR1 ENHRY, CDR2 SYGVKD. The V and J ends lost 3 bases and 1 base, in that order; junction bases with no gene match: 2. The CDR3 sequence: CAISDGQENTEAFF. The CDR3 region has the DNA TGTGCCATCAGTGATGGACAGGAGAACACTGAAGCTTTCTTT.

The genes are TRBV27 and TRBJ2-2; D is uncertain. The CDR3 loop spans 13 amino acids. Germline-derived CDR1 and CDR2 are MNHEY and SMNVEV (reference sequence). Trimming shortened V by 5 bases and J by 0 bases, and 4 bases separated the two germline ends. The CDR3 here is CASSTTNTGELFF. The CDR3 DNA follows: TGTGCCAGCAGTACCACGAACACCGGGGAGCTGTTTTTT.